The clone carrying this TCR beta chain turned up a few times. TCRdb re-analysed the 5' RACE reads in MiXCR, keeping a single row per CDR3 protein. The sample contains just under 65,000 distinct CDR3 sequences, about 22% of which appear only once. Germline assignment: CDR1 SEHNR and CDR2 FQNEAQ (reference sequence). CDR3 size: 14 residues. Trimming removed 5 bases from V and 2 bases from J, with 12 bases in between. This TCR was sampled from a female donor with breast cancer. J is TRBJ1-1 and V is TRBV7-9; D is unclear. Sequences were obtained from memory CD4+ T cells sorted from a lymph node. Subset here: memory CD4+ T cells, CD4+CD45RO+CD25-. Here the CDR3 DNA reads TGTGCCAGCAGCCCAGGACGTTTTAACACTGAAGCTTTCTTT. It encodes CASSPGRFNTEAFF.